These 28 T cell receptor beta chains share one sample of origin, sequenced in a study of T cells after posttransplantation cyclophosphamide. Libraries were prepared by immunoSEQ multiplex PCR; TCRdb keeps only in-frame clonotypes and omits some of them. This sample carries some 39,000 clones, none of them present only once. The sample was PBMCs. Receptors were obtained from a girl between 5 and 17 years old in good health, CMV-negative, and a related stem cell transplant donor.

This clone was seen ten or more times. The chain carries TRBV11-2 and TRBJ1-1; possibly TRBD1 for D (5 bases). Trimming stripped 5 bases from V and 7 bases from J, with 11 bases between. Germline CDR1 is SGHAT and CDR2 is FQNNGV. This CDR3 has 12 residues. Written as DNA, the CDR3 is TGTGCCAGCAGCCTACAGGAACTTGAAGCTTTCTTT. Its translation: CASSLQELEAFF. The full variable domain, completed using reference TRBV11-2 and TRBJ1-1, is EAGVAQSPRYKIIEKRQSVAFWCNPISGHATLYWYQQILGQGPKLLIQFQNNGVVDDSQLPKDRFSAERLKGVDSTLKIQPAKLEDSAVYLCASSLQELEAFFGQGTRLTVV.

As to this clone: Other DNA sequences within the sample encode an identical CDR3. The chain couples TRBV6-5 to TRBJ2-1, with 12 bases identical to TRBD2. CDR1 and CDR2 from the germline V gene are MNHEY and SVGAGI. The ends lost 7 bases at V and 8 bases at J; junction bases unmatched: 6. CDR3 length: 14 residues. The CDR3 reads CASTRLAGGDEQFF. The CDR3 nucleotides are TGTGCCAGCACCCGGCTAGCGGGGGGGGATGAGCAGTTCTTC.

The V gene is TRBV30, the J gene TRBJ1-5, with TRBD1 matching over 7 bases. CDR3 size: 14 residues. Trimming cost V 3 bases and J 5 bases; bases outside gene matches: 7. CDR1 and CDR2 from the germline V gene are GTSNPN and SVGIG (reference sequence). Here the CDR3 reads CAWSFGQGDQPQHF. In DNA form, the CDR3 reads TGTGCCTGGAGCTTTGGTCAGGGGGATCAGCCCCAGCATTTT. Combining the CDR3 with reference TRBV30 and TRBJ1-5 gives the whole variable domain SQTIHQWPATLVQPVGSPLSLECTVEGTSNPNLYWYRQAAGRGLQLLFYSVGIGQISSEVPQNLSASRPQDRQFILSSKKLLLSDSGFYLCAWSFGQGDQPQHFGDGTRLSIL.

This clone occurred many times. The V call is TRBV7-9, the J call TRBJ2-5; TRBD1 matches 10 bases. Germline values: CDR1 SEHNR, CDR2 FQNEAQ (reference sequence). The CDR3 has 15 residues. After removal of 4 bases from V and 3 bases from J, the junction contained 5 bases not matched to a gene. CDR3 DNA sequence: TGTGCCAGCAGCTCCATCGGACAGGGGGAAGAGACCCAGTACTTC. It yields the protein CASSSIGQGEETQYF.

The chain couples TRBV9 to TRBJ2-5; 7 bases are a match to TRBD1. Gene TRBJ2-7 matches the end of the DNA better, so the J call may be wrong. The CDR3 is 15 residues long. CDR1 is SGDLS and CDR2 is YYNGEE in the germline V gene. The CDR3 reads CASSVGDSPSYEQYF. The CDR3 nucleotides read TGTGCCAGCAGCGTAGGGGACAGCCCCTCCTACGAGCAGTACTTC.

V usage is TRBV9 and J usage is TRBJ2-1; 7 positions agree with TRBD1. The CDR3 is 15 amino acids. Germline CDR1 SGDLS, CDR2 YYNGEE. V was clipped by 0 bases and J by 4 bases; unmatched bases: 4. In nucleotides, the CDR3 is TGTGCCAGCAGCGTAGAGGGACAGTCGTACAATGAGCAGTTCTTC. It encodes CASSVEGQSYNEQFF. Variable domain in full (rest from reference TRBV9 and TRBJ2-1): DSGVTQTPKHLITATGQRVTLRCSPRSGDLSVYWYQQSLDQGLQFLIQYYNGEERAKGNILERFSAQQFPDLHSELNLSSLELGDSALYFCASSVEGQSYNEQFFGPGTRLTVL.

The sample holds many counts of this clone. The chain couples TRBV4-3 to TRBJ2-1; tentatively, D is TRBD2 (5 bases). Trimming left V 0 bases short and J 5 bases short, with 14 bases between. Germline values: CDR1 LGHNA, CDR2 YSLEER. The CDR3 is made up of 16 amino acids. The CDR3 DNA reads as TGCGCCAGCAGCCAAGACAGAGGGCGGACGGACAATGAGCAGTTCTTC. The encoded protein is CASSQDRGRTDNEQFF.

This clone has ten or more counts. V usage is TRBV4-1 and J usage is TRBJ1-2, with a possible D match to TRBD1 (5 bases). The length of the CDR3 is 13 residues. Germline V lookup: CDR1 MGHRA, CDR2 YSYEKL. V was trimmed by 5 bases and J by 6 bases, leaving 13 bases between them. CDR3 nucleotide sequence: TGCGCCAGCAGCTACGGCGGGACGGATGGCTACACCTTC. Amino acid sequence: CASSYGGTDGYTF.

This clone was counted at least ten times. The chain uses TRBV6-1 and TRBJ1-1; the D gene is possibly TRBD1 (6 bases). Deletions cut 6 bases from V and 8 bases from J, with 13 bases between. This CDR3 contains 12 residues. Germline V CDR1 and CDR2: MNHNS, SASEGT. DNA for the CDR3: TGTGCCAGCAGCGATGTTGGACAGGAAGCTTTCTTT. The encoded protein is CASSDVGQEAFF.

This clone was recorded many times. The chain links TRBV7-3 to TRBJ2-6, with 9 bases matching TRBD1. Losses at the gene ends were 5 bases for V and 3 bases for J; bases not matched to a gene: 8. CDR1 and CDR2 from the germline V gene are SGHTA and FQGTGA. The CDR3 runs 17 residues. The CDR3 coding sequence is TGTGCCAGCAGCCTCGGACAGGGGAGAAGTGGGGCCAACGTCCTGACTTTC. As protein: CASSLGQGRSGANVLTF.

Many counts were recorded for this clone. The rearrangement uses TRBV11-3 and TRBJ2-3; no reliable D call. V lost 2 bases and J lost 5, with 8 bases in between. CDR1 is SGHNT, CDR2 YENEEA, per germline. The CDR3 totals 13 residues. The CDR3 DNA is TGTGCCAGCAGCTTACGGGTGGAAGATACGCAGTATTTT. Translation: CASSLRVEDTQYF.

This clone was detected a few times. CDR3 sequence (DNA): TGTGCCAGCAGTGACTCTTGGACTAGCGGGAGTGGGGAGCAGTTCTTC. Translation gives CASSDSWTSGSGEQFF. The chain has TRBV6-4 and TRBJ2-1; 13 positions match TRBD2. After removal of 0 bases from V and 10 bases from J, the junction contained 6 bases not matched to a gene. Looked up from germline, CDR1 is MRHNA and CDR2 is SNTAGT. The CDR3 totals 16 residues.

This clone was found many times. The gene calls are TRBV11-3 and TRBJ2-1, with TRBD2 matching over 9 bases. After removal of 1 base from V and 8 bases from J, the junction contained 6 bases not matched to a gene. Per germline, CDR1 SGHNT and CDR2 YENEEA. This CDR3 spans 15 amino acids. The CDR3 region is CASSLVPSGVDEQFF. The CDR3 DNA reads TGTGCCAGCAGCTTAGTTCCTAGCGGGGTGGATGAGCAGTTCTTC.

This chain joins TRBV6-5 and TRBJ1-2; perhaps TRBD1 as D (6 bases). Per the germline V gene, CDR1 is MNHEY and CDR2 is SVGAGI. V lost 2 bases, J lost 8 bases, and 9 bases lay in between. The CDR3 sequence is 12 residues long. The CDR3 coding sequence is TGTGCCAGCAGTTACGGGGGCTGGGGCTACACCTTC. Encoded protein: CASSYGGWGYTF.

This clone has a count of ten or more. The rearrangement links TRBV18 to TRBJ2-3; D may be TRBD1 (5 bases). The V end lost 4 bases, the J end lost 2 bases, and 7 bases lay between the germline ends. CDR1 is KGHSH and CDR2 is LQKENI in the germline V gene. The CDR3 has 13 amino acids. As DNA, the CDR3 is TGTGCCAGCTCACAGGGGCTCACAGATACGCAGTATTTT. This encodes CASSQGLTDTQYF.

In its sample, this clone was seen many times. This rearrangement joins TRBV4-2 to TRBJ1-1; 10 positions match TRBD1. CDR3 length: 15 residues. Germline CDR1 LGHNA, CDR2 YNFKEQ. The trim removed 5 bases at V and 5 bases at J, leaving 8 bases unmatched. This chain's CDR3 is CASSKGQGGWTEAFF. The DNA for the CDR3 is TGTGCCAGCAGCAAAGGACAGGGGGGGTGGACTGAAGCTTTCTTT.

A few counts support this clone. This chain connects TRBV27 to TRBJ2-7; TRBD1 aligns across 8 bases. After removal of 5 bases from V and 4 bases from J, the junction contained 7 bases not matched to a gene. CDR1 MNHEY and CDR2 SMNVEV come from the germline V gene (reference sequence). The length of the CDR3 is 14 residues. The CDR3 region has the DNA TGTGCCAGCAGTACCGGACAGGGTCAATACGAGCAGTACTTC. It encodes CASSTGQGQYEQYF.

This clone was detected ten times or more. The chain uses TRBV28 and TRBJ1-5; the D gene is possibly TRBD1 (5 bases). The CDR3 is 15 amino acids. V shed 4 bases and J shed 6 bases, with 16 bases lying between them. Germline V gene data show CDR1 as MDHEN and CDR2 as SYDVKM. The CDR3 protein is CASSYRQTAAQPQHF. Here the CDR3 DNA reads TGTGCCAGCAGTTATCGACAGACGGCGGCTCAGCCCCAGCATTTT.

This clone has a handful of counts. The chain combines TRBV4-1 with TRBJ2-5, with 8 bases lining up with TRBD2. Germline lookup yields CDR1 MGHRA and CDR2 YSYEKL. Germline trimming cut 1 base from V and 7 bases from J; bases unmatched to any gene: 11. This CDR3 comprises 16 residues. The DNA for the CDR3 is TGCGCCAGCAGCCAAGCGTTAGCGGGGCGTTTAGGGACCCAGTACTTC. This codes for CASSQALAGRLGTQYF.

The chain links TRBV7-9 to TRBJ2-5; 7 nucleotides line up with TRBD1. The J call may be in error: the DNA end matches TRBJ2-7 better. Germline CDR1 is SEHNR and CDR2 is FQNEAQ (reference sequence). This CDR3 has 14 residues. This CDR3 is CASSPDRSSHEQYF. CDR3 DNA: TGTGCCAGCAGCCCGGACAGGTCGTCCCACGAGCAGTACTTC.

This clone was detected ten times or more. The DNA of the CDR3 is TGTGCCAGCAGCTTGGCTAGCGGTCCCTACGAGCAGTACTTC. Translation gives CASSLASGPYEQYF. The chain recombines TRBV5-4 with TRBJ2-7, with 7 bases identical to TRBD2. Germline loops: CDR1 SGHNT, CDR2 YYREEE (reference sequence). The V segment lost 0 bases and the J segment 2 bases; nucleotides outside the gene matches: 2. The CDR3 covers 14 residues.

Ten or more counts support this clone. V is TRBV1 and J is TRBJ1-6; TRBD1 is the table's D call and was not checked against the DNA. TRBV1 is assigned pseudogene status. The CDR3 is made up of 16 amino acids. As DNA, the CDR3 is TGCACCAGCAGCCAAGATGCCTCACAGGGGCATTCACCCCTCCACTTT. Its protein is CTSSQDASQGHSPLHF.

This clone was recorded many times. The rearrangement uses TRBV7-3 and TRBJ1-1; 8 bases line up with TRBD1. V was clipped by 4 bases and J by 6 bases; unmatched bases: 1. The CDR3 covers 12 residues. Germline V gene data show CDR1 as SGHTA and CDR2 as FQGTGA. The CDR3 bases are TGTGCCAGCAGCTCAGGGGGCGCTGAAGCTTTCTTT. Translated: CASSSGGAEAFF.

This clone was seen repeatedly, ten times or more. The same CDR3 also results from other DNA sequences found in this sample. Here the CDR3 DNA reads TGTGCCAGCAGTTTAGGGACAGGGGAATCGCAGGGCTACACCTTC. Protein product: CASSLGTGESQGYTF. The chain is built from TRBV28 and TRBJ1-2; 10 bases are a match to TRBD1. Germline V gene lookup returns CDR1 MDHEN and CDR2 SYDVKM. This CDR3 is built from 15 residues. The V and J ends lost 2 bases and 8 bases, in that order; junction bases with no gene match: 8.

The chain uses TRBV27 and TRBJ1-4; D possibly corresponds to TRBD1 (5 bases). This CDR3 comprises 16 residues. Deletions cut 3 bases from V and 11 bases from J, with 22 bases between. In germline, CDR1 is MNHEY, CDR2 SMNVEV (reference sequence). The CDR3 nucleotides read TGTGCCAGCAGTTTGTGGCAGGACAACCCCGCCGGGAAACTGTTTTTT. This codes for CASSLWQDNPAGKLFF.

This clone was recorded many times. The chain employs TRBV7-2 and TRBJ2-1; 9 nucleotides align to TRBD2. This CDR3 is 16 amino acids long. The germline gives CDR1 SGHTA, CDR2 FQGNSA. V lost 0 bases, J lost 0 bases, and 0 bases stayed unmatched. The DNA for the CDR3 is TGTGCCAGCAGCTTAGCTAGCGGGAGCTCCTACAATGAGCAGTTCTTC. Residues: CASSLASGSSYNEQFF.

The genes are TRBV6-1 and TRBJ1-2; D might be TRBD1 (6 bases). The CDR3 is 14 amino acids. Germline CDR1 MNHNS, CDR2 SASEGT. The CDR3 reads CVTIGGAKGYGYTF. CDR3 DNA sequence: TGTGTTACAATTGGGGGGGCAAAGGGCTATGGCTACACCTTC.

This clone was detected only a few times. This chain connects TRBV7-2 to TRBJ2-7, with 8 bases fitting TRBD1. V lost 5 bases to trimming and J lost 2 bases; unmatched junction nucleotides: 8. This CDR3 region has 15 residues. Germline V gene lookup returns CDR1 SGHTA and CDR2 FQGNSA. The CDR3 protein is CASSLGTGGTYEQYF. CDR3 DNA: TGTGCCAGCAGCCTGGGGACAGGTGGTACCTACGAGCAGTACTTC.